These 19 T cell receptor beta chains were all obtained from the same sample, sequenced in a study of T cells after yellow fever vaccination. TCRdb reprocessed the 5' RACE reads via MiXCR and lists one record per CDR3 protein. The sample holds about 580,000 distinct CDR3 sequences, about 15% seen once. The specimen comprised PBMCs, sampled about 5 days after the first yellow fever vaccination. The receptors here all came from a man aged 18-30 years who received the YFV17D yellow fever vaccine.

This clonotype was observed many times. The chain couples TRBV5-1 to TRBJ2-5; the D is unclear. The CDR3 sequence is 15 residues long. V was cut by 1 base and J by 0 bases, with 10 bases left in between. CDR1 is SGHRS and CDR2 is YFSETQ in the germline V gene. CDR3 amino acids: CASSLSFRNQETQYF. CDR3 DNA sequence: TGCGCCAGCAGCTTGAGTTTCAGGAACCAAGAGACCCAGTACTTC.

The V call is TRBV4-3, the J call TRBJ1-3; tentative D call: TRBD1 (5 bases). V was trimmed by 3 bases and J by 1 base, leaving 13 bases between them. The CDR3 sequence is 16 residues long. Germline V lookup: CDR1 LGHNA, CDR2 YSLEER. The CDR3 DNA reads TGCGCCAGCAGCCAGAATAGGGCAGGGTCTGGAAACACCATATATTTT. It yields the protein CASSQNRAGSGNTIYF.

This clonotype was detected only once. V and J are TRBV5-4 and TRBJ1-1; possibly TRBD1 for D (5 bases). Trimming pared 3 bases from V and 2 bases from J, leaving 17 bases between. The CDR3 is 16 amino acids. The V gene's germline CDR1 is SGHNT and CDR2 YYREEE (reference sequence). As DNA, the CDR3 is TGTGCCAGCAGCTCGTTGCCAGGGACGGTAAACACTGAAGCTTTCTTT. This encodes CASSSLPGTVNTEAFF.

This clonotype has ten or more counts. This chain uses TRBV12-3 or TRBV12-4 with TRBJ1-1, with TRBD1 matching 8 bases. V lost 5 bases, J lost 2 bases, and 4 bases stayed unmatched. The CDR3 is 14 amino acids. CDR3 DNA: TGTGCCAGCAGTCAGGGGGCGCGAAACACTGAAGCTTTCTTT. Protein sequence: CASSQGARNTEAFF.

The chain links TRBV2 to TRBJ2-5, with TRBD1 identical over 8 bases. CDR3 length equals 15 residues. V was clipped by 5 bases and J by 7 bases; unmatched bases: 12. Per the germline V gene, CDR1 is SNHLY and CDR2 is FYNNEI. CDR3 loop: CASSPGTGELGTQYF. The CDR3 nucleotides read TGTGCCAGCAGTCCCGGGACAGGCGAGTTAGGGACCCAGTACTTC.

The sample holds a few counts of this clonotype. The V call is TRBV11-2, the J call TRBJ2-1; 13 nucleotides line up with TRBD2. With V trimmed by 5 bases and J by 10 bases, 11 bases remained unmatched. CDR3 length equals 16 residues. The germline gives CDR1 SGHAT, CDR2 FQNNGV. CDR3 nucleotides: TGTGCCAGCAGCCCGTACACTAGCGGGGGGGCAGAAGAGCAGTTCTTC. Protein product: CASSPYTSGGAEEQFF.

This clonotype was found many times. V and J are TRBV27 and TRBJ2-6; D unresolved. From germline, CDR1 is MNHEY and CDR2 SMNVEV (reference sequence). This CDR3 is built from 13 residues. The ends were cut back, 8 bases at V and 0 bases at J, with 5 bases in the middle. The CDR3 DNA sequence: TGTGCCAGCTCGGACTCTGGGGCCAACGTCCTGACTTTC. It is translated as CASSDSGANVLTF.

Only a few counts were recorded for this clonotype. The chain combines TRBV20-1 with TRBJ1-4; no clear D gene. Trimming pared 6 bases from V and 3 bases from J, leaving 11 bases between. CDR1 and CDR2 (germline): DFQATT, SNEGSKA (reference sequence). The CDR3 has 13 amino acids. This CDR3 reads CSAPIVANEKLFF. The CDR3 coding sequence is TGCAGTGCCCCGATCGTAGCTAATGAAAAACTGTTTTTT.

The chain uses TRBV5-1 and TRBJ2-7; D not resolved. CDR1 and CDR2 (germline): SGHRS, YFSETQ. The CDR3 length is 15 residues. V was shortened by 1 base and J by 7 bases, with 18 bases between the two germline ends. The CDR3 coding sequence is TGCGCCAGCAGCTTGACGGAGACCGTCCTAGGAGAGCAGTACTTC. Its protein product is CASSLTETVLGEQYF.

In its sample, this clonotype was seen a few times. The rearrangement links TRBV29-1 to TRBJ2-7; 10 bases agree with TRBD1. The CDR3 is 15 residues long. V gave up 7 bases and J gave up 5 bases; unmatched junction bases: 14. The germline V gene encodes CDR1 SQVTM and CDR2 ANQGSEA. The CDR3 sequence is CSASHRDRGFDEQYF. CDR3 in DNA: TGCAGCGCTTCTCACCGGGACAGGGGTTTCGACGAGCAGTACTTC.

V is TRBV4-3 and J is TRBJ2-4; TRBD2 is a possible D gene (6 bases). Trimming removed 1 base at V and 6 bases at J, with 13 bases between. This CDR3 has 15 amino acids. Germline V gene sequence: CDR1 LGHNA, CDR2 YSLEER. CDR3 amino acids: CASSQVDGGLNIQYF. Here the CDR3 DNA reads TGCGCCAGCAGCCAAGTGGATGGGGGACTAAACATTCAGTACTTC.

This clonotype was seen at least ten times. The chain combines TRBV4-1 with TRBJ1-2; D might be TRBD1 (5 bases). This CDR3 is built from 16 residues. CDR1 is MGHRA, CDR2 YSYEKL, per germline. V lost 3 bases to trimming and J lost 4 bases, with 18 bases between them. CDR3 protein: CASSQGRGTAVYGYTF. The CDR3 DNA follows: TGCGCCAGCAGCCAGGGCCGGGGGACGGCGGTCTATGGCTACACCTTC.

A few counts support this clonotype. This chain connects TRBV9 to TRBJ2-5, with D possibly called TRBD1 or TRBD2 (7 bases each). The germline V and J ends were trimmed by 4 bases and 1 base, with 23 bases remaining between them. CDR3 length: 18 amino acids. CDR1 SGDLS and CDR2 YYNGEE come from the germline V gene. CDR3 DNA: TGTGCCAGCAGCCCCCAGGGGGGGAACAGGGTGATCCAAGAGACCCAGTACTTC. Translated: CASSPQGGNRVIQETQYF. Full variable domain (rest looked up from reference TRBV9 and TRBJ2-5): DSGVTQTPKHLITATGQRVTLRCSPRSGDLSVYWYQQSLDQGLQFLIQYYNGEERAKGNILERFSAQQFPDLHSELNLSSLELGDSALYFCASSPQGGNRVIQETQYFGPGTRLLVL.

This chain uses TRBV19 with TRBJ2-2; D may correspond to TRBD1 or TRBD2 (5 bases each). Trimming cost V 0 bases and J 6 bases, with 11 bases left between them. The CDR3 loop spans 15 amino acids. CDR1 and CDR2 (germline): LNHDA, SQIVND (reference sequence). CDR3: CASSIEGHGAGELFF. The CDR3 nucleotides read TGTGCCAGTAGTATAGAAGGACACGGGGCCGGGGAGCTGTTTTTT.

This rearrangement joins TRBV6-2 or TRBV6-3 to TRBJ2-3, with 8 nucleotides matching TRBD2. V lost 2 bases to trimming and J lost 0 bases; unmatched junction nucleotides: 13. The CDR3 loop spans 19 amino acids. Germline-derived CDR1 and CDR2 are MNHEY and SVGEGT. CDR3 in amino acids: CASSYPAGGPGTSTDTQYF. The CDR3 coding sequence is TGTGCCAGCAGTTACCCGGCGGGGGGCCCGGGGACGAGCACAGATACGCAGTATTTT.

The chain recombines TRBV7-9 with TRBJ1-6; unclear D gene. The CDR3 runs 16 residues. V lost 5 bases and J 5 bases, leaving 16 bases between the germline ends. Germline lookup yields CDR1 SEHNR and CDR2 FQNEAQ (reference sequence). For the CDR3, the DNA is TGTGCCAGCAGCCCCGGGTTGGCGTTCCATAATTCACCCCTCCACTTT. Protein sequence: CASSPGLAFHNSPLHF.

This chain connects TRBV6-1 to TRBJ1-5; 9 bases align to TRBD1. From germline, CDR1 is MNHNS and CDR2 SASEGT. This CDR3 contains 15 residues. J was trimmed by 4 bases and V by 5 bases; bases with no gene match: 6. The CDR3 spells CASSQTGGRNQPQHF. DNA of the CDR3: TGTGCCAGCAGTCAAACAGGGGGCAGAAATCAGCCCCAGCATTTT.

CDR3 sequence reads: CASSQGRPYEQFF. As DNA, the CDR3 is TGCGCCAGCAGCCAGGGTAGACCCTATGAGCAGTTCTTC. The V call is TRBV4-3, the J call TRBJ2-1; D call uncertain. V was shortened by 3 bases and J by 8 bases, with 11 bases between the two germline ends. In germline, CDR1 is LGHNA, CDR2 YSLEER. This CDR3 contains 13 residues.

The chain employs TRBV20-1 and TRBJ2-7; possibly TRBD1 for D (5 bases). This CDR3 spans 14 amino acids. Germline CDR1 is DFQATT and CDR2 is SNEGSKA (reference sequence). Trimming took off 6 bases at V and 2 bases at J, with 17 bases between the two ends. The CDR3 spells CSALPLTETYEQYF. CDR3 sequence (DNA): TGCAGTGCCCTCCCCCTGACAGAAACCTACGAGCAGTACTTC.